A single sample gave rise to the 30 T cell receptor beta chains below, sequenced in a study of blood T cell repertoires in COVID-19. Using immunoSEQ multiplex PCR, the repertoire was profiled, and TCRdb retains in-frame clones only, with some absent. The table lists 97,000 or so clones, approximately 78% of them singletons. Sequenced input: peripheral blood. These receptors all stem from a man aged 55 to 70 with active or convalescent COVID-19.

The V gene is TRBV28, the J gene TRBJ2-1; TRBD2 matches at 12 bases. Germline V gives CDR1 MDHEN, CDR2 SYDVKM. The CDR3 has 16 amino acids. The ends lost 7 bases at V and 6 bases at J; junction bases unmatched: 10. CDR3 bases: TGTGCCAGCATCCCCCCGGGACTAGCGGGCCTCAATGAGCAGTTCTTC. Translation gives CASIPPGLAGLNEQFF.

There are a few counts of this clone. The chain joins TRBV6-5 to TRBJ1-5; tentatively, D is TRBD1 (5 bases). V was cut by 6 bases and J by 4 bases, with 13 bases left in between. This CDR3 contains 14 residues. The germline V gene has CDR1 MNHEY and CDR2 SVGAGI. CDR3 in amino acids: CASRSRASNQPQHF. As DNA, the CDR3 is TGTGCCAGCAGAAGCAGGGCATCGAATCAGCCCCAGCATTTT.

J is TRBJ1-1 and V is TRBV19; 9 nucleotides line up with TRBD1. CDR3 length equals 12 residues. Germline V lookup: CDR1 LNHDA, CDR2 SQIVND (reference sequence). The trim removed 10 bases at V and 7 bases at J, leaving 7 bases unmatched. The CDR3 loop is CAIGQGPSEAFF. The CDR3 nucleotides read TGTGCCATTGGACAGGGGCCTAGTGAAGCTTTCTTT.

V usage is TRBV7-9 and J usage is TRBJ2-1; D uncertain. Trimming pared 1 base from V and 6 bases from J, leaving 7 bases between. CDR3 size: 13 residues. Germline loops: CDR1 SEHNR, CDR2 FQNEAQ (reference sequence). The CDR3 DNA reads TGTGCCAGCAGCTTAGTTGCGGTCAATGAGCAGTTCTTC. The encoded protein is CASSLVAVNEQFF.

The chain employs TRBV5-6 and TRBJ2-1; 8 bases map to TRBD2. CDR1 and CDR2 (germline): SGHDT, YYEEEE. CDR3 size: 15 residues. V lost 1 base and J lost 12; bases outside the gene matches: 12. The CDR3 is CASSLYEWAGGSQFF. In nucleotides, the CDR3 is TGTGCCAGCAGCTTGTATGAGTGGGCGGGAGGTTCGCAGTTCTTC. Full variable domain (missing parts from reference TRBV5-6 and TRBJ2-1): DAGVTQSPTHLIKTRGQQVTLRCSPKSGHDTVSWYQQALGQGPQFIFQYYEEEERQRGNFPDRFSGHQFPNYSSELNVNALLLGDSALYLCASSLYEWAGGSQFFGPGTRLTVL.

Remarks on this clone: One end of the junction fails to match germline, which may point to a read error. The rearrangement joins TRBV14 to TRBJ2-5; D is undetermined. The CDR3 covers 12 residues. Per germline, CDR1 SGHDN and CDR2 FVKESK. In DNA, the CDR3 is TGTGCCAGCAGTCAAGTGCCGGGGACCCAGTACTTC. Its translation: CASSQVPGTQYF. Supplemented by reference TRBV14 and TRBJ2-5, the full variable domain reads EAGVTQFPSHSVIEKGQTVTLRCDPISGHDNLYWYRRVMGKEIKFLLHFVKESKQDESGMPNNRFLAERTGGTYSTLKVQPAELEDSGVYFCASSQVPGTQYFGPGTRLLVL.

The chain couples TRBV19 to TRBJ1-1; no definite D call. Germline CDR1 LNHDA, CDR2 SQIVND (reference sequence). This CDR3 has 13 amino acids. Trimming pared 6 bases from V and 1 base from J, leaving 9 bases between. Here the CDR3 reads CASRNSRNTEAFF. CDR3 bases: TGTGCCAGTAGGAATAGCAGGAACACTGAAGCTTTCTTT.

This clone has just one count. CDR3 DNA: TGTGCCAGCTCACCCCCGGGACTTCAAGAGACCCAGTACTTC. It translates to CASSPPGLQETQYF. The chain is built from TRBV18 and TRBJ2-5, with D maybe TRBD2 (6 bases). Per germline, CDR1 KGHSH and CDR2 LQKENI. With 3 bases removed from V and 2 bases from J, the gap between germline ends came to 10 bases. This CDR3 comprises 14 residues.

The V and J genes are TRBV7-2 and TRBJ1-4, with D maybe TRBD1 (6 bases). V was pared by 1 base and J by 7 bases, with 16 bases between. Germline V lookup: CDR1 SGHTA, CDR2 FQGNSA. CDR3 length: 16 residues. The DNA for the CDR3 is TGTGCCAGCAGCTTAGTGGGAGGGGGGGGAGTTGAAAAACTGTTTTTT. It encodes CASSLVGGGGVEKLFF.

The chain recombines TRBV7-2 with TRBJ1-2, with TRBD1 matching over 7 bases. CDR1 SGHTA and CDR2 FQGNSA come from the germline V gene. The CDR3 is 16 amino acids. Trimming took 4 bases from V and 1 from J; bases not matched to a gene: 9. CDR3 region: CASSSRTGPYNYGYTF. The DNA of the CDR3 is TGTGCCAGCAGCTCCCGGACAGGCCCGTATAACTATGGCTACACCTTC.

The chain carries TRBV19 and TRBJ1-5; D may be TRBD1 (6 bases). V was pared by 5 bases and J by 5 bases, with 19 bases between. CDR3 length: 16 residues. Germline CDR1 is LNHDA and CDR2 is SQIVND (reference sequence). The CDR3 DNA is TGTGCCAGTAGTGCTACAAGCACAGGGTTGGATCAGCCCCAGCATTTT. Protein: CASSATSTGLDQPQHF.

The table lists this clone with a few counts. The CDR3 sequence is CATSRSGEQIYTF. The DNA for the CDR3 is TGTGCCACCAGCAGGTCGGGAGAGCAGATCTACACCTTC. The gene calls are TRBV15 and TRBJ1-2; D gene unclear. Between the trimmed V and J ends, which lost 3 bases and 10 bases, there was a span of 15 bases. Germline V gene data show CDR1 as LNHNV and CDR2 as YYDKDF (reference sequence). This CDR3 has 13 amino acids.

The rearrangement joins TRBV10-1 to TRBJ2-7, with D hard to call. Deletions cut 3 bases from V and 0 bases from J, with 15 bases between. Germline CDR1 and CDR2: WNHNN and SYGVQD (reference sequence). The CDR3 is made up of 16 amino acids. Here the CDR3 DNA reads TGCGCCAGCAGTGAAAAGGCAGGCCCGAGCTCCTACGAGCAGTACTTC. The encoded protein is CASSEKAGPSSYEQYF.

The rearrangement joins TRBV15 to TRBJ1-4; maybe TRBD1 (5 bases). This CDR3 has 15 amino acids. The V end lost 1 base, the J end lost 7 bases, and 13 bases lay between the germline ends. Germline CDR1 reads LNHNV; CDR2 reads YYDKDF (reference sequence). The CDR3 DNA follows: TGTGCCACCAGCAGAGTCGGGGGGATTGGTGAAAAACTGTTTTTT. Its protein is CATSRVGGIGEKLFF.

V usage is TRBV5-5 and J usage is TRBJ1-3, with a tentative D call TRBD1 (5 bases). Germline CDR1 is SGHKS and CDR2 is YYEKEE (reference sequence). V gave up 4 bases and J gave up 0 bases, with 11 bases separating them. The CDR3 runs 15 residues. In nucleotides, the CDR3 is TGTGCCAGCAGCCCTGACAGCCGCTCTGGAAACACCATATATTTT. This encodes CASSPDSRSGNTIYF.

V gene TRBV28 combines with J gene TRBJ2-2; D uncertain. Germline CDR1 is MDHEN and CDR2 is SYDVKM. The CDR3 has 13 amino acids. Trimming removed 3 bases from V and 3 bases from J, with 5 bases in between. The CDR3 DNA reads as TGTGCCAGCAGTTTCCTAGACACCGGGGAGCTGTTTTTT. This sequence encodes CASSFLDTGELFF.

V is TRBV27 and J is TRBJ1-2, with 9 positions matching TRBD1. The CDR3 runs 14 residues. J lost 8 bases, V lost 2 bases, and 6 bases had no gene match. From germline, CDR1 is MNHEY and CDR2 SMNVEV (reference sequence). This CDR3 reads CASSLGQGLWGYTF. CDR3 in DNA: TGTGCCAGCAGTTTAGGACAGGGGCTGTGGGGCTACACCTTC.

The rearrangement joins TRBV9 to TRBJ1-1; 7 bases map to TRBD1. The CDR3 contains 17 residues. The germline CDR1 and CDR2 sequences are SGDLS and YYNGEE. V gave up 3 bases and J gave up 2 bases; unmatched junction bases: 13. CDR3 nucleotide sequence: TGTGCCAGCAGCGCCCTTTGGGACAGAGCCAGCAACACTGAAGCTTTCTTT. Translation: CASSALWDRASNTEAFF.

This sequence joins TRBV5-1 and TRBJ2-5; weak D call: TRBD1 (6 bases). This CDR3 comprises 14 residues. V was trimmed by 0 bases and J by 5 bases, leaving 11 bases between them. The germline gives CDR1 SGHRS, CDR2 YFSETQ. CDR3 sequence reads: CASSLGTAGETQYF. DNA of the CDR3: TGCGCCAGCAGCTTGGGGACAGCAGGGGAGACCCAGTACTTC.

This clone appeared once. The chain's CDR3 is CSVEGGGVANTEAFF. The CDR3 nucleotides read TGCAGCGTTGAAGGGGGCGGGGTGGCGAACACTGAAGCTTTCTTT. This chain joins TRBV29-1 and TRBJ1-1; D is possibly TRBD1 (5 bases). The CDR3 spans 15 residues. Trimming left V 1 base short and J 1 base short, with 13 bases between. The germline V gene encodes CDR1 SQVTM and CDR2 ANQGSEA.

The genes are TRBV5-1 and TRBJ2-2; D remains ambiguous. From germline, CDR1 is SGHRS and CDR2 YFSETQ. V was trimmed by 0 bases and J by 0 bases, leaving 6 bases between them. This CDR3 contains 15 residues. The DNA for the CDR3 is TGCGCCAGCAGCTTGGAAACTACGAACACCGGGGAGCTGTTTTTT. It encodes CASSLETTNTGELFF.

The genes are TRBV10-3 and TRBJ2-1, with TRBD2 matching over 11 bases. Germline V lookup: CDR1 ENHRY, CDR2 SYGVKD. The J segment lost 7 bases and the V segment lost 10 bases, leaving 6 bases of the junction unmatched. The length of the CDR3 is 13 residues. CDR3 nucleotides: TGTGCCACCATGACTAGCGGGGAAAATGAGCAGTTCTTC. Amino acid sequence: CATMTSGENEQFF.

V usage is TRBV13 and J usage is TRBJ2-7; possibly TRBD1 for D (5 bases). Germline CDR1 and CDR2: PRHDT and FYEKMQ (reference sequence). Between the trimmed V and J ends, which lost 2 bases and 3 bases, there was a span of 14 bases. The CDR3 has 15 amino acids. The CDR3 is CASSLKRAGNYEQYF. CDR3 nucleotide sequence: TGTGCCAGCAGCTTAAAAAGGGCAGGGAACTACGAGCAGTACTTC.

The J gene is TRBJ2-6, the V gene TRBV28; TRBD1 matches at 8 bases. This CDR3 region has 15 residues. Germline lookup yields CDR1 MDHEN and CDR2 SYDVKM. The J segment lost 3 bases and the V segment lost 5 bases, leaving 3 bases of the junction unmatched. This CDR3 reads CASSPRGHGANVLTF. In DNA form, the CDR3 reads TGTGCCAGCAGTCCCAGGGGGCATGGGGCCAACGTCCTGACTTTC.

CDR3 amino acids: CASSSQGMGGYTF. CDR3 nucleotide sequence: TGTGCCAGCAGCTCACAGGGAATGGGGGGCTACACCTTC. The rearrangement joins TRBV9 to TRBJ1-2; a possible D gene is TRBD1 (6 bases). CDR3 length: 13 residues. Trimming took off 4 bases at V and 8 bases at J, with 15 bases between the two ends. Germline lookup yields CDR1 SGDLS and CDR2 YYNGEE.

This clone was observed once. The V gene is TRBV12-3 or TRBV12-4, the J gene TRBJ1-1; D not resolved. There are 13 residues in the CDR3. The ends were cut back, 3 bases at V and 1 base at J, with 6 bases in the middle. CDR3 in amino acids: CASSFAPNTEAFF. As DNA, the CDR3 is TGTGCCAGCAGTTTCGCGCCGAACACTGAAGCTTTCTTT.

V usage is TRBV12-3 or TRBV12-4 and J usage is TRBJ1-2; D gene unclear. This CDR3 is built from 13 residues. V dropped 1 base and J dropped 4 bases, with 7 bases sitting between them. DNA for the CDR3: TGTGCCAGCAGTTTAGGGGCAGGCTATGGCTACACCTTC. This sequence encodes CASSLGAGYGYTF.

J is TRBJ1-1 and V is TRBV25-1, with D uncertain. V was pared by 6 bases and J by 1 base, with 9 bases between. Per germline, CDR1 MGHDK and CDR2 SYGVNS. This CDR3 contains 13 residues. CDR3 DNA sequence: TGTGCCAGCAGGCCCACATCGAACACTGAAGCTTTCTTT. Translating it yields CASRPTSNTEAFF.

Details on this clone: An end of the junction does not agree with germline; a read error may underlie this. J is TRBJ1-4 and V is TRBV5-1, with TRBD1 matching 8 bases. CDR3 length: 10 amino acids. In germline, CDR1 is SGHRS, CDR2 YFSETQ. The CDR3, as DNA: TGCGCCAGCAGCGACAGGGGAACTGTTTTT. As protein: CASSDRGTVF.

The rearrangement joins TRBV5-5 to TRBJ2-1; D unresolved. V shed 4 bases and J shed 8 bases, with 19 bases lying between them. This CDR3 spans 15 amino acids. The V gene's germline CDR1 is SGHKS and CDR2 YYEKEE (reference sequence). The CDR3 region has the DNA TGTGCCAGCAGCCAAGCCCCACAGAAATATGATGAGCAGTTCTTC. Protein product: CASSQAPQKYDEQFF.